This passage covers 27 T cell receptor beta chains from one sample sequenced in a study of technical replicates of blood from four donors. Clones were read by immunoSEQ multiplex PCR, and TCRdb kept only the in-frame ones, dropping some. The data contain around 85,000 clones, 94% of them singletons. Sequenced sample: T cells isolated from PBMCs. Receptor source: a human donor in good health.

This rearrangement joins TRBV5-8 to TRBJ1-1; 7 bases map to TRBD1. Germline values: CDR1 SGHTS, CDR2 YDEGEE. The CDR3 is 16 amino acids. Unmatched junction bases numbered 8, after V lost 1 base and J lost 2 bases. The CDR3 DNA reads as TGTGCCAGCAGCTTGAGGACAGGTTTAATCAACACTGAAGCTTTCTTT. It specifies CASSLRTGLINTEAFF.

The gene calls are TRBV7-2 and TRBJ2-1; D gene uncertain. CDR3 length equals 13 residues. Germline V gene sequence: CDR1 SGHTA, CDR2 FQGNSA. Trimming left V 4 bases short and J 8 bases short, with 12 bases between. The chain's CDR3 is CASSSDTSYEQFF. The CDR3 DNA follows: TGTGCCAGCAGCTCCGACACGTCCTATGAGCAGTTCTTC.

This chain links TRBV4-1 with TRBJ1-5; maybe TRBD1 (5 bases). Trimming stripped 1 base from V and 4 bases from J, with 11 bases between. The germline V gene has CDR1 MGHRA and CDR2 YSYEKL. This CDR3 contains 15 residues. The CDR3 reads CASSQVESGNQPQHF. The CDR3 nucleotides are TGCGCCAGCAGCCAAGTAGAGTCAGGGAATCAGCCCCAGCATTTT.

V is TRBV10-3 and J is TRBJ1-2; 7 bases map to TRBD1. This CDR3 is 15 amino acids long. From germline, CDR1 is ENHRY and CDR2 SYGVKD. J was trimmed by 0 bases and V by 4 bases; bases with no gene match: 5. Here the CDR3 reads CAISGLGQANYGYTF. DNA of the CDR3: TGTGCCATCAGTGGTTTAGGACAGGCTAACTATGGCTACACCTTC.

This clone occurred a few times. The V and J genes are TRBV9 and TRBJ1-1; the D is unclear. V was cut by 3 bases and J by 3 bases, with 9 bases left in between. Germline assignment: CDR1 SGDLS and CDR2 YYNGEE. The length of the CDR3 is 13 residues. The CDR3 sequence: CASSAAQHTEAFF. The CDR3 coding sequence is TGTGCCAGCAGCGCTGCACAGCACACTGAAGCTTTCTTT.

The gene calls are TRBV7-8 and TRBJ2-2; 7 bases map to TRBD2. The trim removed 5 bases at V and 5 bases at J, leaving 8 bases unmatched. The CDR3 totals 15 residues. Germline V gene sequence: CDR1 SGHVS, CDR2 FQNEAQ. The CDR3 protein is CASSPRGSGTGELFF. The CDR3 DNA reads as TGTGCCAGCAGCCCCCGCGGGAGTGGTACCGGGGAGCTGTTTTTT.

V is TRBV6-1 and J is TRBJ1-6; D gene ambiguous. V dropped 6 bases and J dropped 7 bases, with 16 bases sitting between them. The CDR3 runs 15 residues. The V gene's germline CDR1 is MNHNS and CDR2 SASEGT. As DNA, the CDR3 is TGTGCCAGCAGAGAGCTCGACTTGGTAAATTCACCCCTCCACTTT. Protein product: CASRELDLVNSPLHF.

This clone is a singleton in its sample. The chain combines TRBV7-6 with TRBJ1-2, with 7 nucleotides matching TRBD1. The CDR3 runs 15 residues. Per the germline V gene, CDR1 is SGHVS and CDR2 is FNYEAQ. Unmatched junction bases numbered 9, after V lost 5 bases and J lost 3 bases. CDR3 coding DNA: TGTGCCAGCAGCCCAGCCAGGGGGAAGGACTATGGCTACACCTTC. Amino acids: CASSPARGKDYGYTF.

The chain couples TRBV7-2 to TRBJ2-5; 8 bases line up with TRBD1. This CDR3 is 13 amino acids long. V lost 5 bases to trimming and J lost 6 bases; unmatched junction nucleotides: 5. Germline CDR1 reads SGHTA; CDR2 reads FQGNSA. The CDR3 DNA sequence: TGTGCCAGCAGCCGAGGACAGGGACAGACCCAGTACTTC. This gives the protein CASSRGQGQTQYF.

This rearrangement joins TRBV5-4 to TRBJ2-5; the match to TRBD2 covers 9 bases. Unmatched junction bases numbered 11, after V lost 0 bases and J lost 5 bases. Germline V gene lookup returns CDR1 SGHNT and CDR2 YYREEE (reference sequence). The CDR3 is 17 amino acids. CDR3 nucleotides: TGTGCCAGCAGCTTGGAACTAGCGGGTCCTGGGAGGGAGACCCAGTACTTC. Translation gives CASSLELAGPGRETQYF.

CDR3 in DNA: TGTGCCATCAGTGGGGCGGGGCCAGATACGCAGTATTTT. Translation gives CAISGAGPDTQYF. The chain joins TRBV10-3 to TRBJ2-3; the D gene is possibly TRBD2 (6 bases). The CDR3 has 13 amino acids. CDR1 is ENHRY, CDR2 SYGVKD, per germline. The V and J ends lost 4 bases and 4 bases respectively, with 9 bases between them.

This clone was observed a single time. This chain uses TRBV28 with TRBJ2-7, with D possibly matching TRBD1 (6 bases). This CDR3 is 14 amino acids long. Germline loops: CDR1 MDHEN, CDR2 SYDVKM. V lost 0 bases and J lost 0, with 6 bases in between. CDR3 sequence (DNA): TGTGCCAGCAGTTTATGGGACAGCTCCTACGAGCAGTACTTC. This codes for CASSLWDSSYEQYF.

This sequence joins TRBV19 and TRBJ2-7; 7 nucleotides agree with TRBD1. The CDR3 loop spans 14 amino acids. CDR1 and CDR2 (germline): LNHDA, SQIVND (reference sequence). J gave up 2 bases and V 3 bases, and 4 bases lay outside the gene matches. The CDR3 sequence: CASSIRQGAYEQYF. DNA of the CDR3: TGTGCCAGTAGTATTCGGCAGGGGGCCTACGAGCAGTACTTC.

The chain is built from TRBV11-2 and TRBJ2-1; the match to TRBD2 covers 12 bases. This CDR3 region has 15 residues. Germline trimming cut 1 base from V and 5 bases from J; bases unmatched to any gene: 0. From germline, CDR1 is SGHAT and CDR2 FQNNGV. The CDR3 region has the DNA TGTGCCAGCAGCTTAGCTAGCGGGGGGGACAATGAGCAGTTCTTC. As protein: CASSLASGGDNEQFF.

The chain uses TRBV21-1 and TRBJ1-6; no DNA check was done on the table's D call, TRBD1. TRBV21-1 is deemed a pseudogene. This CDR3 is built from 15 residues. CDR3 in DNA: TGTGCCAGCACACGTCGCCAGGGCGATAATTCACCCCTCCACTTT. This gives the protein CASTRRQGDNSPLHF.

This sequence joins TRBV28 and TRBJ2-3; no firm D call. Germline CDR1 MDHEN, CDR2 SYDVKM. The CDR3 length is 19 residues. Trimming removed 6 bases from V and 0 bases from J, with 25 bases in between. CDR3 DNA sequence: TGTGCCAGCAGCCCCGCTGTCCCGTCCGCGCTGCACAGCACAGATACGCAGTATTTT. Translating it yields CASSPAVPSALHSTDTQYF.

The V gene is TRBV5-4, the J gene TRBJ1-4; no clear D. CDR3 size: 16 residues. Looked up from germline, CDR1 is SGHNT and CDR2 is YYREEE (reference sequence). Deletions cut 4 bases from V and 2 bases from J, with 15 bases between. The CDR3 DNA is TGTGCCAGCAGCGCTGTGACTGGATTGACTAATGAAAAACTGTTTTTT. Translated: CASSAVTGLTNEKLFF.

This sequence joins TRBV5-1 and TRBJ2-2; D not certain. Germline CDR1 SGHRS, CDR2 YFSETQ. Between the trimmed V and J ends, which lost 5 bases and 1 base, there was a span of 6 bases. The CDR3 runs 13 residues. The CDR3: CASRLLNTGELFF. Here the CDR3 DNA reads TGCGCCAGCAGACTACTGAACACCGGGGAGCTGTTTTTT. The full variable domain, with the rest looked up from reference TRBV5-1 and TRBJ2-2, is KAGVTQTPRYLIKTRGQQVTLSCSPISGHRSVSWYQQTPGQGLQFLFEYFSETQRNKGNFPGRFSGRQFSNSRSEMNVSTLELGDSALYLCASRLLNTGELFFGEGSRLTVL.

The chain recombines TRBV20-1 with TRBJ2-7, with 7 bases that match TRBD2. The V gene's germline CDR1 is DFQATT and CDR2 SNEGSKA (reference sequence). The CDR3 consists of 11 residues. The V gene end was trimmed by 6 bases and the J gene end by 6 bases; junction bases not matched to a gene: 5. The CDR3 reads CSASGGTEQYF. In DNA, the CDR3 is TGCAGTGCCTCGGGAGGAACCGAGCAGTACTTC.

This chain links TRBV18 with TRBJ1-1; maybe TRBD1 (6 bases). V was pared by 2 bases and J by 3 bases, with 19 bases between. This CDR3 region has 17 residues. In germline, CDR1 is KGHSH, CDR2 LQKENI. The CDR3 spells CASSPSLNGGGHTEAFF. The CDR3 DNA is TGTGCCAGCTCACCATCTTTGAACGGGGGGGGGCACACTGAAGCTTTCTTT.

The chain carries TRBV10-3 and TRBJ2-7; D might be TRBD1 (6 bases). The length of the CDR3 is 12 residues. In germline, CDR1 is ENHRY, CDR2 SYGVKD. Trimming shortened V by 6 bases and J by 6 bases, and 12 bases separated the two germline ends. The CDR3 protein is CAISQGRREQYF. The CDR3 DNA follows: TGTGCCATCAGCCAGGGGCGACGCGAGCAGTACTTC.

This clone appeared a single time. This sequence joins TRBV2 and TRBJ2-1; 12 positions match TRBD2. The ends lost 7 bases at V and 5 bases at J; junction bases unmatched: 9. The CDR3 consists of 16 residues. CDR1 is SNHLY, CDR2 FYNNEI, per germline. CDR3 sequence: CASNRPGLAGDNEQFF. In nucleotides, the CDR3 is TGTGCCAGCAATCGTCCGGGACTAGCGGGTGACAATGAGCAGTTCTTC.

This sequence joins TRBV19 and TRBJ1-3; D is uncertain. Trimming left V 3 bases short and J 1 base short, with 13 bases between. Looked up from germline, CDR1 is LNHDA and CDR2 is SQIVND (reference sequence). The CDR3 consists of 16 residues. DNA for the CDR3: TGTGCCAGTAGTATGGATCCGCGGTGGTCTGGAAACACCATATATTTT. It is translated as CASSMDPRWSGNTIYF.

The J gene is TRBJ2-1, the V gene TRBV19; D ambiguous. Germline V CDR1 and CDR2: LNHDA, SQIVND (reference sequence). The CDR3 runs 11 residues. The V end was cut by 4 bases, the J end by 9 bases, with 7 bases between. In DNA, the CDR3 is TGTGCCAGTAGTAGCGAATTTGAGCAGTTCTTC. Protein: CASSSEFEQFF.

The chain has TRBV4-1 and TRBJ2-7; 7 bases fit TRBD1. Germline CDR1 reads MGHRA; CDR2 reads YSYEKL. There are 15 residues in the CDR3. The ends lost 5 bases at V and 2 bases at J; junction bases unmatched: 9. The CDR3 here is CASSFLRQGTYEQYF. The DNA of the CDR3 is TGCGCCAGCAGCTTTCTAAGACAGGGAACCTACGAGCAGTACTTC.

This chain links TRBV6-1 with TRBJ1-1, with 7 bases matching TRBD1. Per germline, CDR1 MNHNS and CDR2 SASEGT. The J segment lost 4 bases and the V segment lost 5 bases, leaving 10 bases of the junction unmatched. CDR3 length: 15 residues. CDR3 loop: CASSRWTGIGTEAFF. DNA of the CDR3: TGTGCCAGCAGTCGATGGACAGGTATTGGCACTGAAGCTTTCTTT.

The chain uses TRBV13 and TRBJ1-4, with 8 bases lining up with TRBD1. The CDR3 consists of 14 residues. The ends lost 4 bases at V and 8 bases at J; junction bases unmatched: 6. Germline loops: CDR1 PRHDT, CDR2 FYEKMQ (reference sequence). The CDR3 sequence is CASSSDREGEKLFF. In DNA form, the CDR3 reads TGTGCCAGCAGCTCGGACAGGGAAGGCGAAAAACTGTTTTTT.